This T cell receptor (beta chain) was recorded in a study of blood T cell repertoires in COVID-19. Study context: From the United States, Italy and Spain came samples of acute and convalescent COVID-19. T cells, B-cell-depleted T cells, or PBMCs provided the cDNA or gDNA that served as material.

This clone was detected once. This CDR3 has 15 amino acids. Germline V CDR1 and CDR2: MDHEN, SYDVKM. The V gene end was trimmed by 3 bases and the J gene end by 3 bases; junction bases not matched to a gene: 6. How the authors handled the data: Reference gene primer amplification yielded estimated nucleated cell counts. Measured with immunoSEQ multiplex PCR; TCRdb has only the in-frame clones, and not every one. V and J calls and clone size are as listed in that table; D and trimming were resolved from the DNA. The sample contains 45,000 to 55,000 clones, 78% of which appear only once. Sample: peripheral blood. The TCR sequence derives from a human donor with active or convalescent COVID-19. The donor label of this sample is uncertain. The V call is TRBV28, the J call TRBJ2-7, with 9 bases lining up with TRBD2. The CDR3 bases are TGTGCCAGCAGTTTGGGGGCTAGCGGGAACTACGAGCAGTACTTC. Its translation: CASSLGASGNYEQYF.